This is a list of T cell receptor beta chains from one sample in a study of control samples from healthy donors and cancer patients. Generated by immunoSEQ multiplex PCR, the TCRdb table keeps only in-frame clones and is missing some. Of some 140,000 clones listed, roughly 94% were seen once; the top ten hold 5% to 6.5%. The sequencing sample was made of blood. All receptors come from a man aged 35 to 55 in good health. Each CDR3 is given with its conserved first and last residue. The D gene is left open where the match is weak. Some rows mark clone size as missing; the rest say once, few, many or name a class of expanded clone.

TRBJ2-2 TRBV6-5 . . TGTGCCAGCAGCGGGACACCCGGGGAGCTGTTTTTT CASSGTPGELFF
TRBJ1-6 TRBV7-8 . . TGTGCCAGCAGCTCCGGGGGATCCTATAATTCACCCCTCCACTTT CASSSGGSYNSPLHF
TRBJ2-7 TRBV5-1 TRBD1 . TGCGCCAGCAGCTCGGGGACAGGGGTCTACGAGCAGTACTTC CASSSGTGVYEQYF
TRBJ2-1 TRBV10-3 TRBD1 . TGTGCCATCAGTGACGGGACAGGGGCAACAAACTCTGCCTACAATGAGCAGTTCTTC CAISDGTGATNSAYNEQFF
TRBJ1-5 TRBV28 . . TGTGCCAGCAGTCAGGACAGCACTGATAGCAATCAGCCCCAGCATTTT CASSQDSTDSNQPQHF
TRBJ1-1 TRBV3-1/TRBV3-2 . . TGTGCCAGCAGCCAAAAGCCCCGCAGGCAGACTGAAGCTTTCTTT CASSQKPRRQTEAFF
TRBJ2-3 TRBV7-9 . . TGTGCCAGCAGCTTAGTGGTGATGGAGAGCACAGATACGCAGTATTTT CASSLVVMESTDTQYF
TRBJ2-5 TRBV3-1/TRBV3-2 . . TGTGCCAGCAGCCAAGCAAGCGAAACAGGAGGGCCAGAGACCCAGTACTTC CASSQASETGGPETQYF
TRBJ2-7 TRBV19 . once TGTGCCAGTAGTGACACCGGGACGTCCTACGAGCAGTACTTC CASSDTGTSYEQYF
TRBJ1-2 TRBV19 . . TGTGCCAGTAGTATCGCCTGGGGGGAGCCCCTCTATGGCTACACCTTC CASSIAWGEPLYGYTF
TRBJ1-5 TRBV30 . . TGTGCCTGCTCGGGAAGGAACAATCAGCCCCAGCATTTT CACSGRNNQPQHF
TRBJ2-5 TRBV7-2 . . TGTGCCAGCAGCTTAGACAGGGAAGAGACCCAGTACTTC CASSLDREETQYF
TRBJ1-2 TRBV6-5 . . TGTGCCAGCAGTTCCGGGCCTAGGAATCACACCTTC CASSSGPRNHTF
TRBJ1-5 TRBV28 . once TGTGCCAGCAGTTTGGCACGGAAGAGGGTCCAGCATTTT CASSLARKRVQHF
TRBJ1-4 TRBV7-9 . . TGTGCCAGCAGCTTAGCGGTGCCCTCCGAAAAACTGTTTTTT CASSLAVPSEKLFF
TRBJ2-7 TRBV6-6 . . TGTGCCAGCAGTTACTCCACCAGGGCGGCCTACGAGCAGTACTTC CASSYSTRAAYEQYF
TRBJ1-2 TRBV13 . . TGTGCCAGCAGCTTATACAAGGGAAGCTATGGCTACACCTTC CASSLYKGSYGYTF
TRBJ1-1 TRBV11-2 . . TGTGCCAGCAGCTTAGGGGTTGGGCAGGCCAGGGTGAACACTGAAGCTTTCTTT CASSLGVGQARVNTEAFF
TRBJ2-1 TRBV18 . . TGTGCCAGCTCACCCGTTCCAAACAATGAGCAGTTCTTC CASSPVPNNEQFF
TRBJ1-5 TRBV7-9 TRBD1 . TGTGCCAGCAGCTTAGGGACAGGGTACGGTCAGCCCCAGCATTTT CASSLGTGYGQPQHF
TRBJ2-3 TRBV18 . . TGTGCCAGCTCACGGACGGGTAGCACAGATACGCAGTATTTT CASSRTGSTDTQYF
TRBJ1-5 TRBV18 . . TGTGCCAGCTCACCGTCGGCAGGGAACAATCAGCCCCAGCATTTT CASSPSAGNNQPQHF
TRBJ2-3 TRBV4-1 . . TGCGCCAGCAGCCAGGCCGGGACTCCTAATCCGTCAGATACGCAGTATTTT CASSQAGTPNPSDTQYF
TRBJ1-1 TRBV5-1 . . TGCGCCAGCAGCTTGGTTCCGAACACTGAAGCTTTCTTT CASSLVPNTEAFF
TRBJ1-1 TRBV9 . . TGTGCCAGCAGCGTAGAAAGGGGCACTGAAGCTTTCTTT CASSVERGTEAFF
TRBJ2-5 TRBV7-9 . . TGTGCCAGCAGTTGGACGGAACCCATTCAAGAGACCCAGTACTTC CASSWTEPIQETQYF
TRBJ1-2 TRBV28 . . TGTGCCAGCAGTTTGAGAGGACGGCTAAGCTATGGCTACACCTTC CASSLRGRLSYGYTF
TRBJ1-1 TRBV5-5 . . TGTGCCAGCAGCTTGATGGGGACGACTGAAGCTTTCTTT CASSLMGTTEAFF
TRBJ1-1 TRBV19 . . TGTGCCACCTCCTCTAAGGGGACGGCGAACACTGAAGCTTTCTTT CATSSKGTANTEAFF
TRBJ1-4 TRBV28 . . TGTGCCAGCGGGCAGACGGCAACTAATGAAAAACTGTTTTTT CASGQTATNEKLFF
TRBJ2-3 TRBV10-1 . . TGCGCCAGCAGTGAGCAGCGGTCCACAGATACGCAGTATTTT CASSEQRSTDTQYF
TRBJ1-1 TRBV15 . once TGTGCCACCAGCAGAGCCTTAATTGGGGGCTCTGAAGCTTTCTTT CATSRALIGGSEAFF
TRBJ1-2 TRBV2 . . TGTGCCAGCGCACGGCAGGGAGGGCTAGGCTATGGCTACACCTTC CASARQGGLGYGYTF
TRBJ1-2 TRBV14 . . TGTGCCAGCAGCCAAGTTAGCGGCCGGGGGAGCTATGGCTACACCTTC CASSQVSGRGSYGYTF
TRBJ1-3 TRBV7-2 . . TGTGCCAGCAGCCTAAGTTCGCTCGGAAACACCATATATTTT CASSLSSLGNTIYF
TRBJ2-5 TRBV29-1 . . TGCAGCGCTGGACGAAGACAAGAGACCCAGTACTTC CSAGRRQETQYF
TRBJ1-2 TRBV29-1 . . TGCAGCTACCGGGCCTCGGACTATGGCTACACCTTC CSYRASDYGYTF
TRBJ1-6 TRBV6-2/TRBV6-3 . once TGTGCCAGCAGCCCCCGGGGAGGCAGATATAATTCACCCCTCCACTTT CASSPRGGRYNSPLHF
TRBJ1-1 TRBV20-1 . . TGCAGTGCTAGCCCTAGGGCGGAGGGTTTCTTT CSASPRAEGFF
TRBJ2-1 TRBV6-5 . . TGTGCCAGCCCAGGGGCCAAAGAGGATGAGCAGTTCTTC CASPGAKEDEQFF
TRBJ1-2 TRBV21-1 . . TGTGCCAGTAGACCACGCTATGGCTACACCTTC CASRPRYGYTF
TRBJ2-4 TRBV7-3 TRBD1 . TGTGCCAGCAGCTCGCAAGCTGGACAGGTCGGAGAAAACATTCAGTACTTC CASSSQAGQVGENIQYF
TRBJ1-4 TRBV7-9 . . TGTGCCAGCAGTCAGGGGACACACAGTACAACTAATGAAAAACTGTTTTTT CASSQGTHSTTNEKLFF
TRBJ1-2 TRBV7-9 TRBD1 . TGTGCCAGCAGCTCGACAGGGTCCCTCTATGGCTACACCTTC CASSSTGSLYGYTF
TRBJ1-2 TRBV9 . . TGTGCCAGCAGCCCAGCGGTATCTACGGACGGCTATGGCTACACCTTC CASSPAVSTDGYGYTF
TRBJ2-2 TRBV12-3/TRBV12-4 . . TGTGCCAGCGGGCGGGGGAACACCGGGGAGCTGTTTTTT CASGRGNTGELFF
TRBJ1-2 TRBV28 . few TGTGCCAGCAGGGCGGCAGGGGCGAATGGCTACACCTTC CASRAAGANGYTF
TRBJ2-7 TRBV7-2 . . TGTGCCAGCAGCAGCGGAGTAGCCCCCTACGAGCAGTACTTC CASSSGVAPYEQYF